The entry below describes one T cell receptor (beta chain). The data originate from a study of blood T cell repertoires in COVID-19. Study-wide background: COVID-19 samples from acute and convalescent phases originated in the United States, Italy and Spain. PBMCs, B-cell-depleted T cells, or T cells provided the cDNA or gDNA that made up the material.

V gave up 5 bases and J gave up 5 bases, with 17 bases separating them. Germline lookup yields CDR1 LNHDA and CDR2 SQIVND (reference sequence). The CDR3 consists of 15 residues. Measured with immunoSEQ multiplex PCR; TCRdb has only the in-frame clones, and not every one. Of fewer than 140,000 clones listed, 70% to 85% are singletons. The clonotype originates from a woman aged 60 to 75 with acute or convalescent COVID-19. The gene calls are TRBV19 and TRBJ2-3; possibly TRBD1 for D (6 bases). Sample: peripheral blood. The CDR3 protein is CASSSRGGIVDTQYF. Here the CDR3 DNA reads TGTGCCAGTAGTTCCCGAGGGGGAATTGTAGATACGCAGTATTTT. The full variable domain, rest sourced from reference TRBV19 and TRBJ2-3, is DGGITQSPKYLFRKEGQNVTLSCEQNLNHDAMYWYRQDPGQGLRLIYYSQIVNDFQKGDIAEGYSVSREKKESFPLTVTSAQKNPTAFYLCASSSRGGIVDTQYFGPGTRLTVL.